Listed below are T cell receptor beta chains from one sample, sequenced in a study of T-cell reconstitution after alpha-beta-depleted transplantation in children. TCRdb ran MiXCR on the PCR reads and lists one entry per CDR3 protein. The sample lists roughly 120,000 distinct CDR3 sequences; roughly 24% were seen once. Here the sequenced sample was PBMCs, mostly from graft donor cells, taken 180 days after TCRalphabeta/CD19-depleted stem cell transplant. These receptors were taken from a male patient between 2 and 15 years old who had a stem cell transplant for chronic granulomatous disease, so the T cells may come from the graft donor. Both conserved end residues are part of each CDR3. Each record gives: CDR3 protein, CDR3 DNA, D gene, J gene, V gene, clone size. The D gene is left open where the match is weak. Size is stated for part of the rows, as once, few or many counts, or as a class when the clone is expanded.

CDR3: CASSLLAVYEQYF
DNA: TGTGCCAGCAGTTTACTGGCAGTCTACGAGCAGTACTTC
D: -
J: TRBJ2-7
V: TRBV12-3/TRBV12-4
size: many

CDR3: CSVEWRVSSGRGKTQYF
DNA: TGCAGCGTTGAATGGAGGGTTTCTAGCGGGAGAGGAAAGACCCAGTACTTC
D: TRBD2
J: TRBJ2-5
V: TRBV29-1
size: -

CDR3: CASRLVGAGGPSETQYF
DNA: TGTGCAAGTCGCTTAGTAGGAGCGGGAGGGCCTTCGGAGACCCAGTACTTC
D: -
J: TRBJ2-5
V: TRBV12-2
size: -

CDR3: CASSDGTGTDTQYF
DNA: TGTGCCAGCAGTGACGGGACAGGCACAGATACGCAGTATTTT
D: TRBD1
J: TRBJ2-3
V: TRBV2
size: many

CDR3: CASSYRRTYNEQFF
DNA: TGTGCCAGCAGTTATAGGAGGACGTACAATGAGCAGTTCTTC
D: -
J: TRBJ2-1
V: TRBV27
size: -

CDR3: CSAKTWTVYGYTF
DNA: TGCAGTGCTAAAACTTGGACAGTCTATGGCTACACCTTC
D: -
J: TRBJ1-2
V: TRBV20-1
size: many

CDR3: CASSLAWGFEVETQYF
DNA: TGTGCCAGCAGTCTAGCCTGGGGCTTCGAGGTTGAGACCCAGTACTTC
D: -
J: TRBJ2-5
V: TRBV12-3/TRBV12-4
size: few

CDR3: CASSQEYSTFNYGYTF
DNA: TGTGCCAGCAGCCAAGAGTACAGCACCTTTAACTATGGCTACACCTTC
D: -
J: TRBJ1-2
V: TRBV3-1
size: -

CDR3: CASSELIPGLAVGLYNEQFF
DNA: TGTGCCAGCTCAGAACTCATCCCGGGACTAGCGGTAGGTTTGTACAATGAGCAGTTCTTC
D: TRBD2
J: TRBJ2-1
V: TRBV18
size: many

CDR3: CSVVLGQGKAEQYF
DNA: TGCAGCGTTGTCCTCGGGCAGGGTAAGGCCGAGCAGTACTTC
D: -
J: TRBJ2-7
V: TRBV29-1
size: few

CDR3: CASSLMESSYNEQFF
DNA: TGTGCCAGCAGCTTGATGGAAAGCTCCTACAATGAGCAGTTCTTC
D: -
J: TRBJ2-1
V: TRBV5-5
size: -

CDR3: CASSPGRGQGDTQYF
DNA: TGTGCCAGCAGCCCTGGCCGGGGGCAAGGAGATACGCAGTATTTT
D: -
J: TRBJ2-3
V: TRBV12-3/TRBV12-4
size: many

CDR3: CASSSRMKTGRETQYF
DNA: TGTGCCAGCAGTTCACGAATGAAGACAGGACGTGAGACCCAGTACTTC
D: -
J: TRBJ2-5
V: TRBV11-2
size: few

CDR3: CASSSTIGGIPSYEQYF
DNA: TGTGCCAGCAGTTCTACCATAGGGGGGATCCCATCCTACGAGCAGTACTTC
D: -
J: TRBJ2-7
V: TRBV12-3/TRBV12-4
size: many

CDR3: CASSLPRTGLPSFYNEQFF
DNA: TGTGCCAGCAGCTTGCCCCGGACAGGCCTACCCTCCTTCTACAATGAGCAGTTCTTC
D: TRBD1
J: TRBJ2-1
V: TRBV11-3
size: many

CDR3: CSARRPHLAGPTDTQYF
DNA: TGCAGTGCTAGGCGGCCGCATCTTGCGGGTCCCACAGATACGCAGTATTTT
D: -
J: TRBJ2-3
V: TRBV20-1
size: many

CDR3: CSARAWGESYGYTF
DNA: TGCAGTGCTAGAGCTTGGGGGGAAAGCTATGGCTACACCTTC
D: -
J: TRBJ1-2
V: TRBV20-1
size: many

CDR3: CSAQQMQREVYEQYF
DNA: TGCAGTGCTCAACAAATGCAGCGGGAGGTATACGAGCAGTACTTC
D: TRBD2
J: TRBJ2-7
V: TRBV20-1
size: -

CDR3: CASSVAGGRAENEQFF
DNA: TGTGCCAGCAGCGTAGCTGGCGGGAGGGCCGAGAATGAGCAGTTCTTC
D: TRBD2
J: TRBJ2-1
V: TRBV9
size: -

CDR3: CSASGVRGGEQYF
DNA: TGCAGTGCTAGTGGGGTTCGGGGCGGAGAGCAGTACTTC
D: -
J: TRBJ2-7
V: TRBV20-1
size: -

CDR3: CASKFLTGELFF
DNA: TGTGCCAGCAAGTTCCTGACCGGGGAGCTGTTTTTT
D: -
J: TRBJ2-2
V: TRBV6-5
size: -

CDR3: CSAPTPGSQWIGHEKLFF
DNA: TGCAGTGCCCCTACCCCCGGGAGTCAATGGATCGGGCATGAAAAACTGTTTTTT
D: -
J: TRBJ1-4
V: TRBV20-1
size: many

CDR3: CASSSHRGPNTEAFF
DNA: TGCGCCAGCAGCTCCCACCGAGGGCCAAACACTGAAGCTTTCTTT
D: -
J: TRBJ1-1
V: TRBV5-1
size: many

CDR3: CASSLGESYEQYF
DNA: TGTGCCAGCAGCTTAGGGGAGTCCTACGAGCAGTACTTC
D: -
J: TRBJ2-7
V: TRBV11-2
size: many

CDR3: CASSSTPRTGPEAFF
DNA: TGTGCCAGCAGCTCGACGCCTAGGACAGGGCCTGAAGCTTTCTTT
D: TRBD1
J: TRBJ1-1
V: TRBV7-2
size: -

CDR3: CASSFVSSYNEQFF
DNA: TGTGCCAGCAGTTTTGTCAGTAGCTACAATGAGCAGTTCTTC
D: -
J: TRBJ2-1
V: TRBV27
size: -

CDR3: CASNRGSEQYF
DNA: TGTGCCAGCAACAGGGGCTCCGAGCAGTACTTC
D: TRBD1
J: TRBJ2-7
V: TRBV27
size: few

CDR3: CASSPSAGGVQYF
DNA: TGTGCCAGCAGTCCCTCCGCGGGAGGGGTGCAGTATTTT
D: TRBD2
J: TRBJ2-3
V: TRBV27
size: many

CDR3: CASSQEGAGGDTQYF
DNA: TGCGCCAGCAGCCAAGAGGGGGCGGGGGGAGATACGCAGTATTTT
D: TRBD2
J: TRBJ2-3
V: TRBV4-3
size: few

CDR3: CASSLFPSGSNEQFF
DNA: TGTGCCAGCAGCTTATTTCCTAGCGGGAGCAATGAGCAGTTCTTC
D: TRBD2
J: TRBJ2-1
V: TRBV7-7
size: -

CDR3: CASSFTTGGIYYNEQFF
DNA: TGCGCCAGCAGCTTCACGACAGGGGGCATATACTACAATGAGCAGTTCTTC
D: TRBD1
J: TRBJ2-1
V: TRBV5-1
size: few

CDR3: CASSGQGGSGELFF
DNA: TGTGCCAGCAGCGGGCAGGGCGGGTCCGGGGAGCTGTTTTTT
D: -
J: TRBJ2-2
V: TRBV9
size: many

CDR3: CASSFGTSGSDEQFF
DNA: TGTGCCAGCAGCTTTGGGACTAGCGGGAGCGATGAGCAGTTCTTC
D: TRBD2
J: TRBJ2-1
V: TRBV11-3
size: -

CDR3: CSARSGGIADTQYF
DNA: TGCAGTGCTAGAAGCGGGGGGATTGCAGATACGCAGTATTTT
D: TRBD2
J: TRBJ2-3
V: TRBV20-1
size: many

CDR3: CSARGQVLQETQYF
DNA: TGCAGTGCGAGGGGACAGGTTCTCCAAGAGACCCAGTACTTC
D: TRBD1
J: TRBJ2-5
V: TRBV20-1
size: many

CDR3: CASSISGTTYEQYF
DNA: TGTGCCAGCAGTATAAGCGGGACCACCTACGAGCAGTACTTC
D: TRBD2
J: TRBJ2-7
V: TRBV28
size: few

CDR3: CASSFTGTGGADTQYF
DNA: TGCGCCAGCAGCTTCACCGGGACAGGGGGCGCAGATACGCAGTATTTT
D: TRBD1
J: TRBJ2-3
V: TRBV5-1
size: few

CDR3: CASSKGLAGVETQYF
DNA: TGTGCCAGCAGCAAGGGACTAGCGGGTGTCGAGACCCAGTACTTC
D: TRBD2
J: TRBJ2-5
V: TRBV13
size: many

CDR3: CASSQAGGRYNEQFF
DNA: TGTGCCAGCAGCCAAGCCGGGGGTAGATACAATGAGCAGTTCTTC
D: -
J: TRBJ2-1
V: TRBV3-1
size: many

CDR3: CASSQGIYEQYF
DNA: TGTGCCAGCAGCCAGGGGATCTACGAGCAGTACTTC
D: -
J: TRBJ2-7
V: TRBV11-2
size: many

CDR3: CASSDSSYQETQYF
DNA: TGTGCCAGCAGTGACTCCTCGTACCAAGAGACCCAGTACTTC
D: -
J: TRBJ2-5
V: TRBV6-4
size: few

CDR3: CACSQLSGTLAKNIQYF
DNA: TGTGCCTGCTCCCAACTTAGCGGGACTCTAGCCAAAAACATTCAGTACTTC
D: TRBD2
J: TRBJ2-4
V: TRBV3-1
size: -

CDR3: CATSALTWTSGALEQYF
DNA: TGTGCCACCAGTGCCCTTACTTGGACTAGCGGAGCCCTCGAGCAGTACTTC
D: TRBD2
J: TRBJ2-7
V: TRBV24-1
size: many

CDR3: CASSFEGTSPLHF
DNA: TGTGCCAGCAGTTTTGAGGGGACCTCACCCCTCCACTTT
D: -
J: TRBJ1-6
V: TRBV6-5
size: many

CDR3: CSARNTGAFSGNTIYF
DNA: TGCAGTGCTAGAAATACAGGGGCTTTCTCTGGAAACACCATATATTTT
D: TRBD1
J: TRBJ1-3
V: TRBV20-1
size: many